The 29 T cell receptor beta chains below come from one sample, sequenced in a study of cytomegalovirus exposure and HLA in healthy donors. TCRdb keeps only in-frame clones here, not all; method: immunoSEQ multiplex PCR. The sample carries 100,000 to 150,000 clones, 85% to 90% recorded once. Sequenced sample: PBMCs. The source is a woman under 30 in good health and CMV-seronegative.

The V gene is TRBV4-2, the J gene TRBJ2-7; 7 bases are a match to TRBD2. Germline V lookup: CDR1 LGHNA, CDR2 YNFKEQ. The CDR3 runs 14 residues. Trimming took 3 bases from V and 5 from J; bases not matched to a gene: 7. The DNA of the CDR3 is TGTGCCAGCAGCCAGCAGACTAGCTCGGACGAGCAGTACTTC. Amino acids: CASSQQTSSDEQYF.

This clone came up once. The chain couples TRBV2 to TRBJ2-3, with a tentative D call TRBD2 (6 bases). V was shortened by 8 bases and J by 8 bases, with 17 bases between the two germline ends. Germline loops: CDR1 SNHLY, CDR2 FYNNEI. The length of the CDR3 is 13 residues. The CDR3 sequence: CASFATFGGTQYF. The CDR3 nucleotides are TGTGCCAGCTTCGCGACTTTCGGGGGTACGCAGTATTTT.

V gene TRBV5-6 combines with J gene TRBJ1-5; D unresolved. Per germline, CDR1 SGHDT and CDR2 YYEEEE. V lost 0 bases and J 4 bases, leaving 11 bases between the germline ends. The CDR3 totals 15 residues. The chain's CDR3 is CASSLAARSNQPQHF. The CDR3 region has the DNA TGTGCCAGCAGCTTGGCCGCGAGGTCAAATCAGCCCCAGCATTTT.

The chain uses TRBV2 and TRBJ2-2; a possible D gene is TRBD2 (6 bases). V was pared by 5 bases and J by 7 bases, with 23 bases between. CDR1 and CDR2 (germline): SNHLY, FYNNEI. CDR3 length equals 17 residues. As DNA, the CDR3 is TGTGCCAGCAGTTACGTCCCAGGCGGGGCGTTTAGCGGGGAGCTGTTTTTT. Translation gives CASSYVPGGAFSGELFF.

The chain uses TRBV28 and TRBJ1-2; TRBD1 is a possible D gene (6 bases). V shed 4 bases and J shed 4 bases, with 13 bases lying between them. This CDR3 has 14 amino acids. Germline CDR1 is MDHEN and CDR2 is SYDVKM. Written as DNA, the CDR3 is TGTGCCAGCAGTTCATACCGGGACACCTATGGCTACACCTTC. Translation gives CASSSYRDTYGYTF.

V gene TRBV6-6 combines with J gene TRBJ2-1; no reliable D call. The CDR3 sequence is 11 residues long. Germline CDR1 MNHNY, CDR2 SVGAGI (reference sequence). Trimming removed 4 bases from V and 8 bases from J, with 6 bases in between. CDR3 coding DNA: TGTGCCAGCAGTTCCCAGTATGAGCAGTTCTTC. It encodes CASSSQYEQFF.

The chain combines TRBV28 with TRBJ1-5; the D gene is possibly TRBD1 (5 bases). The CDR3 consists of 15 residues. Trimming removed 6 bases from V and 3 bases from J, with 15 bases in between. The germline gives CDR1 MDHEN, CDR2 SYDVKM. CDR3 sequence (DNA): TGTGCCAGCAGCCCGTTATGGGGGGACAATCAGCCCCAGCATTTT. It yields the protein CASSPLWGDNQPQHF.

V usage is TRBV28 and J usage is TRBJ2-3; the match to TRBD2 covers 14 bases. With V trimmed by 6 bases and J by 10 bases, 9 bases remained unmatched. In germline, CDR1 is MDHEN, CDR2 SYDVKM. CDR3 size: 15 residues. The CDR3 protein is CASSPTSGGAVPQYF. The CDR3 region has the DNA TGTGCCAGCAGCCCGACTAGCGGGGGGGCCGTGCCGCAGTATTTT.

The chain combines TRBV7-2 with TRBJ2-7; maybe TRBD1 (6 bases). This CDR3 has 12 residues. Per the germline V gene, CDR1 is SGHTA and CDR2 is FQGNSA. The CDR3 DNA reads TGTGCTTTGTCGAGGGGGATCTACGAGCAGTACTTC. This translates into CALSRGIYEQYF.

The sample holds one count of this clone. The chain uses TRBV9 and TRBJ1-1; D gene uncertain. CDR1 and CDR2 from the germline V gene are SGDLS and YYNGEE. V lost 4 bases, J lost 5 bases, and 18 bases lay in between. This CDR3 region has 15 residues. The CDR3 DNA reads TGTGCCAGCAGCCCCACCCGGGTGAGAGGTACTGAAGCTTTCTTT. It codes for CASSPTRVRGTEAFF.

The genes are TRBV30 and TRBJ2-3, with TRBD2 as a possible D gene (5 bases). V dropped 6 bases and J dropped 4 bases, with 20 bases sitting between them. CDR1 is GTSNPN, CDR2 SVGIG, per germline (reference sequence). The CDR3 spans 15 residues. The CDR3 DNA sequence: TGTGCCTGCCAACACCAGGCGGGTGGGGCAGATACGCAGTATTTT. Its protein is CACQHQAGGADTQYF.

CDR3 region: CASRSGTSGRNEQFF. CDR3 nucleotide sequence: TGTGCCAGCAGGTCCGGGACTAGCGGGAGAAATGAGCAGTTCTTC. The rearrangement uses TRBV27 and TRBJ2-1; 14 positions agree with TRBD2. V shed 6 bases and J 7 bases; nucleotides not matched to a gene: 5. The CDR3 sequence is 15 residues long. CDR1 and CDR2 from the germline V gene are MNHEY and SMNVEV (reference sequence).

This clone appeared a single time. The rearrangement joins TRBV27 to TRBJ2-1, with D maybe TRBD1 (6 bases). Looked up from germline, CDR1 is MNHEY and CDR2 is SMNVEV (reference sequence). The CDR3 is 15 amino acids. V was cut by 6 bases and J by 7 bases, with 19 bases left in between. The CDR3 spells CASSQTGWFSNEQFF. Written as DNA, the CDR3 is TGTGCCAGCAGCCAAACAGGGTGGTTTTCAAATGAGCAGTTCTTC.

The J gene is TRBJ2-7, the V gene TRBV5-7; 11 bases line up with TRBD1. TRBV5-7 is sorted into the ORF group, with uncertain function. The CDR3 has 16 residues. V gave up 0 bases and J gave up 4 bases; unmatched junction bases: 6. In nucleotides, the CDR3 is TGTGCCAGCAGCTTGGTCGGACAGGGGGCTGAGTACGAGCAGTACGTC. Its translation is CASSLVGQGAEYEQYV.

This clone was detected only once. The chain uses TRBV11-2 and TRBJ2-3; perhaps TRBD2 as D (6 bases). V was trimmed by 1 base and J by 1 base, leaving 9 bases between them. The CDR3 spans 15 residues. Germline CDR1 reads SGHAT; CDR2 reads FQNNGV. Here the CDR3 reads CASSLARERTDTQYF. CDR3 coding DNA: TGTGCCAGCAGCTTAGCACGGGAGCGCACAGATACGCAGTATTTT.

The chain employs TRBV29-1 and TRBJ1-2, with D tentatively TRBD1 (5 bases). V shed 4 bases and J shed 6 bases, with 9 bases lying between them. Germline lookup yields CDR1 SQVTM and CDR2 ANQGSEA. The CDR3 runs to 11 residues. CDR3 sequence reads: CSVADTNGYTF. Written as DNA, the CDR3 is TGCAGCGTTGCGGACACGAATGGCTACACCTTC.

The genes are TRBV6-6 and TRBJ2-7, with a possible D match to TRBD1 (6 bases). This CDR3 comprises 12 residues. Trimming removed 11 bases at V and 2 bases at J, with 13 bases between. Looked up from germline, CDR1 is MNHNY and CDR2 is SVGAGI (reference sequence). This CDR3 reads CAVQGIAYEQYF. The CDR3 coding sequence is TGTGCCGTACAGGGTATAGCCTACGAGCAGTACTTC.

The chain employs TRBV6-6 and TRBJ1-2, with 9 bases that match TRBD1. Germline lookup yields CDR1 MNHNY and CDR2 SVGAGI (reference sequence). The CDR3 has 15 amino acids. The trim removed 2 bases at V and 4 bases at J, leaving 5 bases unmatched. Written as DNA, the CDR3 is TGTGCCAGCAGTTACCTAGAGACAGGGGGCTATGGCTACACCTTC. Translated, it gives CASSYLETGGYGYTF.

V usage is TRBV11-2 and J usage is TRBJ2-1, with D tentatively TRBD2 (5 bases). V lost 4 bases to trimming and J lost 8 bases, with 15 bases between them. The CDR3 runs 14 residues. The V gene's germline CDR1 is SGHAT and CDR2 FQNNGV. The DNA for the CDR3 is TGTGCCAGCAGCTGGGGTCTAGCTCCCGATGAGCAGTTCTTC. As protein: CASSWGLAPDEQFF.

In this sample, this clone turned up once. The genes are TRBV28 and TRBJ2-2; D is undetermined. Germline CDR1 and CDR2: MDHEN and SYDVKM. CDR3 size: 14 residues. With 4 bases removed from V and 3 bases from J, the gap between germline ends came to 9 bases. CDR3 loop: CASSSLSHTGELFF. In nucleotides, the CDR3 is TGTGCCAGCAGTTCTCTTAGCCACACCGGGGAGCTGTTTTTT.

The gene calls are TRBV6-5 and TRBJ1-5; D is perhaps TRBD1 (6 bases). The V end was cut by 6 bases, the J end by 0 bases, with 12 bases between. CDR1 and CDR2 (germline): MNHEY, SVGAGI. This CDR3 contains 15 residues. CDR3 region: CASRLTGSSNQPQHF. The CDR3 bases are TGTGCCAGCAGGCTCACAGGGTCTAGCAATCAGCCCCAGCATTTT.

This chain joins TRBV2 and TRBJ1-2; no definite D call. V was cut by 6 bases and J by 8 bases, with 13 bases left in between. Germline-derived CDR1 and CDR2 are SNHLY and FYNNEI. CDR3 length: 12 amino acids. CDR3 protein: CASSPDFLGYTF. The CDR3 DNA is TGTGCCAGCAGCCCCGACTTCTTGGGCTACACCTTC.

CDR3 sequence: CASSLAGQGPSDTQYF. The DNA for the CDR3 is TGCGCCAGCAGCTTGGCCGGTCAGGGCCCGAGCGATACGCAGTATTTT. V is TRBV5-1 and J is TRBJ2-3; D is perhaps TRBD1 (5 bases). The V end lost 0 bases, the J end lost 6 bases, and 17 bases lay between the germline ends. The CDR3 runs to 16 residues. Germline V CDR1 and CDR2: SGHRS, YFSETQ.

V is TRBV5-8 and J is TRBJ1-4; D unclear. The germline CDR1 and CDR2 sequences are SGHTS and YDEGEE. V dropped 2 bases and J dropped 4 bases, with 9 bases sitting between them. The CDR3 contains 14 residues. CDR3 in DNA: TGTGCCAGCAGCTTTGCGGCCTTTAATGAAAAACTGTTTTTT. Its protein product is CASSFAAFNEKLFF.

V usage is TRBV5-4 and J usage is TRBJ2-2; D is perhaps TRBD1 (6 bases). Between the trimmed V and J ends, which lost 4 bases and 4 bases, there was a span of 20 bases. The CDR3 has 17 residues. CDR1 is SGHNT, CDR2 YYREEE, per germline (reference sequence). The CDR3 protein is CASSIQGHSEFTGELFF. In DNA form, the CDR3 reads TGTGCCAGCAGCATACAGGGTCATTCTGAGTTCACCGGGGAGCTGTTTTTT.

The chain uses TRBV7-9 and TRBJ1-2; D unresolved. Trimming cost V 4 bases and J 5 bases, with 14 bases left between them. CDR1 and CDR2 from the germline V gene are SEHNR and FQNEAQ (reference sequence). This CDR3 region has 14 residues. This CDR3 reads CASSSSDITYGYTF. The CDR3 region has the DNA TGTGCCAGCAGCTCCTCCGACATTACTTATGGCTACACCTTC.

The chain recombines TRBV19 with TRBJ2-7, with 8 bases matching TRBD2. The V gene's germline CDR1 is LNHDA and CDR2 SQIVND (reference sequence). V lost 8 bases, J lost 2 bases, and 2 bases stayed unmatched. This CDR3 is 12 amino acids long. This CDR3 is CASVSGTYEQYF. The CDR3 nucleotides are TGTGCCAGTGTTAGCGGGACCTACGAGCAGTACTTC.

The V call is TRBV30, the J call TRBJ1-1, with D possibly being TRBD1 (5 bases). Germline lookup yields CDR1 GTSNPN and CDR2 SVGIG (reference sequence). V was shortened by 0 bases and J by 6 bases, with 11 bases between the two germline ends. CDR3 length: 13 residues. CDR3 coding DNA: TGTGCCTGGAGTGTAGTCCCCAGGGCTGAAGCTTTCTTT. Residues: CAWSVVPRAEAFF.

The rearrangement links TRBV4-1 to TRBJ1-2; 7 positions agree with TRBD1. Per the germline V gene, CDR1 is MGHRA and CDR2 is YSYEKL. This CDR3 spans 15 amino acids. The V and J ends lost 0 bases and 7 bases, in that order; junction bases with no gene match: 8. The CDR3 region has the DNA TGCGCCAGCAGCCAAGACGACAGGGCCGTTGGTGGCTACACCTTC. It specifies CASSQDDRAVGGYTF.